These 9 T cell receptor beta chains originate from one sample sequenced in a study of vaccination and CD4 T cells after COVID-19. The Oncomine TCR Beta short-read assay was what sequenced the DNA obtained from cultured CD4+ T cells. TCRdb re-analysed the PCR reads in MiXCR, keeping a single row per CDR3 protein. This table has around 4,800 distinct CDR3 sequences, over 20% appearing once. Their antigens remain unidentified. This sample's treatment: approximately nine-day PBMC culture with coronavirus spike peptide pools or control peptides (ViraFEST assay). Sequences were obtained from CD4+ T cells from blood, cultured in vitro. Every receptor here comes from a human donor who had recovered from COVID-19.

The chain joins TRBV12-2 to TRBJ2-2; the D call TRBD1 from the table was never checked on the DNA. TRBV12-2 is deemed a pseudogene. This CDR3 has 20 amino acids. This CDR3 is CASRLAGLDLVGGCRRELFF. In nucleotides, the CDR3 is TGTGCAAGTCGCTTAGCGGGACTGGATTTGGTAGGGGGCTGTAGAAGGGAGCTGTTTTTT.

This clonotype is medium-sized (0.01 to 0.1%) by share. The chain carries TRBV7-2 and TRBJ1-5, with TRBD1 matching over 8 bases. The CDR3 extends over 13 amino acids. Germline V gene data show CDR1 as SGHTA and CDR2 as FQGNSA. The V and J ends lost 3 bases and 7 bases, in that order; junction bases with no gene match: 2. The CDR3 DNA sequence: TGTGCCAGCAGCTTTGACAGGGGCCAGCCCCAGCATTTT. Protein sequence: CASSFDRGQPQHF.

The chain combines TRBV5-4 with TRBJ2-5; no firm D call. Trimming removed 4 bases at V and 1 base at J, with 8 bases between. This CDR3 is built from 13 residues. Per germline, CDR1 SGHNT and CDR2 YYREEE (reference sequence). The CDR3 DNA reads TGTGCCAGCAGCGTGTGGACCCAAGAGACCCAGTACTTC. This translates into CASSVWTQETQYF.

Only a few counts were recorded for this clonotype. This chain connects TRBV5-1 to TRBJ2-1; 9 nucleotides match TRBD2. Germline V gene sequence: CDR1 SGHRS, CDR2 YFSETQ. There are 15 residues in the CDR3. Losses at the gene ends were 2 bases for V and 10 bases for J; bases not matched to a gene: 10. CDR3 sequence reads: CASSFGAGGVGEQFF. The CDR3 DNA sequence: TGCGCCAGCAGCTTCGGTGCGGGAGGGGTGGGGGAGCAGTTCTTC.

The chain recombines TRBV30 with TRBJ2-5, with unresolved D. The CDR3 spans 11 residues. Trimming removed 1 base from V and 4 bases from J, with 4 bases in between. Germline lookup yields CDR1 GTSNPN and CDR2 SVGIG (reference sequence). The CDR3 DNA reads TGTGCCTGGAGTGAGGTAGAGACCCAGTACTTC. Its translation: CAWSEVETQYF.

The rearrangement links TRBV12-3 or TRBV12-4 to TRBJ1-2; possibly TRBD1 for D (6 bases). CDR3 length equals 12 residues. The V end was cut by 7 bases, the J end by 5 bases, with 11 bases between. CDR3 loop: CASKRGDYGYTF. The CDR3 DNA sequence: TGTGCCAGCAAGAGGGGGGATTATGGCTACACCTTC.

This clonotype was detected a few times. The J gene is TRBJ1-1, the V gene TRBV5-1; D unclear. The germline V gene has CDR1 SGHRS and CDR2 YFSETQ. V shed 0 bases and J shed 6 bases, with 9 bases lying between them. The CDR3 is 13 amino acids. CDR3 amino acids: CASSLDQDAEAFF. Written as DNA, the CDR3 is TGCGCCAGCAGCTTGGACCAGGACGCTGAAGCTTTCTTT. Combining the CDR3 with reference TRBV5-1 and TRBJ1-1 gives the whole variable domain KAGVTQTPRYLIKTRGQQVTLSCSPISGHRSVSWYQQTPGQGLQFLFEYFSETQRNKGNFPGRFSGRQFSNSRSEMNVSTLELGDSALYLCASSLDQDAEAFFGQGTRLTVV.

This clonotype was observed a handful of times. The rearrangement uses TRBV20-1 and TRBJ2-3; D is ambiguous. The CDR3 is made up of 13 amino acids. V was pared by 5 bases and J by 4 bases, with 13 bases between. Germline loops: CDR1 DFQATT, CDR2 SNEGSKA (reference sequence). This chain's CDR3 is CSAGPLGADTQYF. In nucleotides, the CDR3 is TGCAGTGCTGGTCCCCTTGGGGCAGATACGCAGTATTTT.

This clonotype is judged medium-sized (0.01 to 0.1%). The gene calls are TRBV7-8 and TRBJ1-5; D uncertain. The germline V gene encodes CDR1 SGHVS and CDR2 FQNEAQ. Trimming shortened V by 2 bases and J by 3 bases, and 5 bases separated the two germline ends. The CDR3 runs to 13 residues. CDR3 amino acids: CASSLRDNQPQHF. DNA for the CDR3: TGTGCCAGCAGCTTAAGGGACAATCAGCCCCAGCATTTT.